Listed below are T cell receptor beta chains from one sample, sequenced in a study of cytomegalovirus exposure and HLA in healthy donors. Assay: immunoSEQ multiplex PCR; the TCRdb copy retains only in-frame clones and omits some. Of about 150,000 clones listed, 74% are singletons. Sample: PBMCs. The receptors here all came from a man between 25 and 39 years old in good health and CMV-seronegative. CDR3s include the opening cysteine and the closing phenylalanine or tryptophan. The D gene is left open where the match is weak. Clone sizes are given selectively: once, few, many, or a class where the clone is expanded.

clone size	V gene	D gene	J gene	CDR3 protein	CDR3 DNA
few	TRBV5-4	-	TRBJ2-2	CASSLRTGLNTGELFF	TGTGCCAGCAGCCTTCGAACAGGGCTTAACACCGGGGAGCTGTTTTTT
-	TRBV2	-	TRBJ2-7	CASSEGFYEQYF	TGTGCCAGCAGTGAGGGCTTCTACGAGCAGTACTTC
once	TRBV5-1	TRBD2	TRBJ2-2	CASSLGLADSGELFF	TGCGCCAGCAGCTTGGGACTAGCGGATTCAGGGGAGCTGTTTTTT
few	TRBV5-6	TRBD2	TRBJ2-1	CASSLELAGGNWFF	TGTGCCAGCAGCTTGGAACTAGCGGGGGGGAATTGGTTCTTC
few	TRBV6-5	-	TRBJ1-1	CASTGRRNTEAFF	TGTGCCAGCACAGGGCGGAGGAACACTGAAGCTTTCTTT
-	TRBV11-3	TRBD2	TRBJ2-3	CASSPGTSADTQYF	TGTGCCAGCAGCCCCGGGACTAGCGCAGATACGCAGTATTTT
-	TRBV19	TRBD2	TRBJ2-6	CASSPYLFLAGVDSGANVLTF	TGTGCCAGTAGCCCCTATCTTTTCCTAGCGGGGGTGGACTCTGGGGCCAACGTCCTGACTTTC
-	TRBV19	TRBD1	TRBJ2-3	CASNTGTGAADTQYF	TGTGCCAGTAACACCGGGACAGGGGCGGCAGATACGCAGTATTTT
-	TRBV5-4	TRBD1	TRBJ1-2	CASSSRDRGLGNYGYTF	TGTGCCAGCAGCAGTCGGGACAGGGGGCTTGGGAACTATGGCTACACCTTC
once	TRBV28	TRBD1	TRBJ1-5	CASSPSGTGRPQHF	TGTGCCAGCAGTCCTTCCGGGACAGGCCGACCCCAGCATTTT
-	TRBV27	-	TRBJ1-6	CASSPDSDSPLHF	TGTGCCAGCAGCCCTGACTCAGATTCACCCCTCCACTTT
-	TRBV2	-	TRBJ2-7	CASRLQGSSYEQYF	TGTGCCAGCAGACTACAGGGTTCGTCCTACGAGCAGTACTTC
-	TRBV2	-	TRBJ1-2	CASWRIGMNSNYGYTF	TGTGCCAGCTGGAGAATAGGAATGAATAGTAACTATGGCTACACCTTC
-	TRBV23-1	TRBD1	TRBJ1-6	CASSQLGTGCNSPLHF	TGCGCCAGCAGTCAATTGGGGACAGGCTGCAATTCACCCCTCCACTTT
-	TRBV19	-	TRBJ2-1	CASSMTPGNEQFF	TGTGCCAGTAGTATGACCCCAGGGAATGAGCAGTTCTTC
once	TRBV7-9	TRBD1	TRBJ1-4	CASSSTGQGFNEKLFF	TGTGCCAGCAGCTCGACGGGACAGGGCTTTAATGAAAAACTGTTTTTT
-	TRBV19	-	TRBJ2-1	CASSIGGSYNEQFF	TGTGCCAGTAGTATTGGCGGCTCCTACAATGAGCAGTTCTTC
-	TRBV5-1	-	TRBJ1-2	CASSPEDGGGYGYTF	TGCGCCAGCAGCCCTGAGGATGGGGGAGGTTATGGCTACACCTTC
once	TRBV28	-	TRBJ1-5	CASSLRGRNQPQHF	TGTGCCAGCAGTTTAAGGGGAAGGAATCAGCCCCAGCATTTT
-	TRBV7-2	TRBD1	TRBJ2-7	CASSSRTGSDEQYF	TGTGCCAGCAGCTCCCGGACAGGGTCCGACGAGCAGTACTTC
-	TRBV28	TRBD1	TRBJ1-1	CATREGTGILNTEAFF	TGTGCCACCCGGGAGGGGACAGGGATACTGAACACTGAAGCTTTCTTT
-	TRBV30	-	TRBJ1-1	CAWSAGNTEAFF	TGTGCCTGGAGTGCGGGGAACACTGAAGCTTTCTTT
-	TRBV2	-	TRBJ2-7	CASSDWLKYEQYF	TGTGCCAGCAGTGACTGGCTTAAATACGAGCAGTACTTC
-	TRBV7-8	TRBD1	TRBJ2-7	CASSGGQVYEQYF	TGTGCCAGCAGCGGAGGACAGGTCTACGAGCAGTACTTC
-	TRBV5-1	-	TRBJ2-3	CASSFGSVPDTQYF	TGCGCCAGCAGCTTTGGTTCGGTCCCAGATACGCAGTATTTT
-	TRBV29-1	-	TRBJ2-3	CQPMGLVWTDTQYF	TGCCAACCAATGGGGCTCGTTTGGACAGATACGCAGTATTTT
-	TRBV5-4	TRBD1	TRBJ1-2	CASSLRGQANYGYTF	TGTGCCAGCAGCTTGAGGGGGCAAGCTAACTATGGCTACACCTTC
-	TRBV5-1	TRBD1	TRBJ2-1	CASSSRQGVGNEQFF	TGCGCCAGCAGCTCGAGACAGGGGGTGGGCAATGAGCAGTTCTTC
once	TRBV6-6	-	TRBJ1-3	CASSYSGNSGNTIYF	TGTGCCAGCAGTTACTCCGGGAACTCTGGAAACACCATATATTTT
-	TRBV11-3	-	TRBJ2-7	CASSLGGDDYEQYF	TGTGCCAGCAGCTTAGGGGGGGATGACTACGAGCAGTACTTC
-	TRBV6-6	-	TRBJ2-3	CASSYRRGTDTQYF	TGTGCCAGCAGTTATCGCAGGGGTACAGATACGCAGTATTTT
-	TRBV19	-	TRBJ1-2	CASSAVGVGGYTF	TGTGCCAGTAGTGCTGTAGGGGTCGGCGGCTACACCTTC
few	TRBV27	-	TRBJ2-7	CASSSAGVIWEQYF	TGTGCCAGCAGTTCCGCAGGGGTAATTTGGGAGCAGTACTTC
-	TRBV5-4	-	TRBJ1-2	CASSSVTRGYTF	TGTGCCAGCAGCTCCGTGACCAGGGGCTACACCTTC
once	TRBV19	TRBD1	TRBJ1-1	CASGTGALIQTEAFF	TGTGCCAGTGGGACAGGGGCGTTAATTCAGACCGAAGCTTTCTTT
-	TRBV7-8	-	TRBJ1-2	CASSLAVQGRGYTF	TGTGCCAGCAGCTTAGCTGTTCAGGGTCGGGGCTACACCTTC
once	TRBV6-1	TRBD1	TRBJ2-5	CASTAGQGTQETQYF	TGTGCCAGCACCGCCGGACAGGGGACCCAAGAGACCCAGTACTTC
-	TRBV18	-	TRBJ2-7	CASSRDSLSYEQYF	TGTGCCAGCTCACGCGACAGCCTTTCCTACGAGCAGTACTTC
-	TRBV7-2	-	TRBJ1-5	CASSLHSRDINQPQHF	TGTGCCAGCAGCTTGCACTCCCGGGACATAAATCAGCCCCAGCATTTT
few	TRBV28	TRBD1	TRBJ2-5	CASTQTGGQKTQYF	TGTGCCAGCACCCAGACAGGGGGACAGAAGACCCAGTACTTC
-	TRBV5-4	-	TRBJ2-1	CASSLEGGGREQFF	TGTGCCAGCAGCTTGGAGGGGGGGGGCCGAGAGCAGTTCTTC
-	TRBV28	TRBD1	TRBJ1-4	CASSPGQANEKLFF	TGTGCCAGCAGTCCGGGACAGGCGAATGAAAAACTGTTTTTT
-	TRBV6-1	-	TRBJ2-6	CASAGGNSGANVLTF	TGTGCCAGCGCAGGGGGGAACTCTGGGGCCAACGTCCTGACTTTC
-	TRBV28	-	TRBJ2-7	CASSPPSGARSSYEQYF	TGTGCCAGCAGTCCCCCCTCTGGGGCACGGAGCTCCTACGAGCAGTACTTC
-	TRBV30	-	TRBJ1-1	CAWSRGGIEAFF	TGTGCCTGGAGTCGGGGGGGCATTGAAGCTTTCTTT
-	TRBV11-1	-	TRBJ1-1	CASSLALGRTAEAFF	TGTGCCAGCAGCTTAGCGTTGGGGCGTACGGCTGAAGCTTTCTTT
-	TRBV7-8	-	TRBJ2-7	CASSGMKGPGEQYF	TGTGCCAGCAGCGGGATGAAGGGGCCGGGCGAGCAGTACTTC
-	TRBV4-3	-	TRBJ2-1	CASSPKGQLNYNEQFF	TGCGCCAGCAGCCCGAAAGGACAGCTAAACTACAATGAGCAGTTCTTC
-	TRBV2	-	TRBJ1-1	CASRKLTGEAFF	TGTGCCAGCAGGAAGTTAACAGGGGAAGCTTTCTTT
-	TRBV7-8	TRBD1	TRBJ1-4	CASQGATNEKLFF	TGTGCCAGCCAGGGGGCCACTAATGAAAAACTGTTTTTT
few	TRBV14	-	TRBJ2-7	CASSAWTASYEQYF	TGTGCCAGCAGCGCCTGGACAGCCTCCTACGAGCAGTACTTC
-	TRBV6-1	-	TRBJ2-3	CASSEWQGTDTQYF	TGTGCCAGCAGTGAATGGCAGGGCACAGATACGCAGTATTTT
once	TRBV28	-	TRBJ2-1	CASSLPSSYNEQFF	TGTGCCAGCAGTTTGCCGAGCTCCTACAATGAGCAGTTCTTC
once	TRBV5-1	-	TRBJ2-1	CASSLVSPNEQFF	TGCGCCAGCAGCTTGGTCTCCCCCAATGAGCAGTTCTTC
-	TRBV6-4	-	TRBJ2-3	CASSDSGQADTQYF	TGTGCCAGCAGTGACTCGGGGCAGGCAGATACGCAGTATTTT